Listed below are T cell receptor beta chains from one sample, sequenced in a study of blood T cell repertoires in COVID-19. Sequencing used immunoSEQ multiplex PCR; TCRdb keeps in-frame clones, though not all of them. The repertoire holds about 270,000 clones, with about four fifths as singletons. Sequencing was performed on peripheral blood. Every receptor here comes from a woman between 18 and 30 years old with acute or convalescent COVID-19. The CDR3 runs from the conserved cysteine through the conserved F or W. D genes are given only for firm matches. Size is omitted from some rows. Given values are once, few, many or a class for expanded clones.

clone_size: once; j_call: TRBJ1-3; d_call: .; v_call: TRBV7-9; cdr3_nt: TGTGCCAGCAGCTTAACCCTGACAGAGTCTGGAAACACCATATATTTT; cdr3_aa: CASSLTLTESGNTIYF
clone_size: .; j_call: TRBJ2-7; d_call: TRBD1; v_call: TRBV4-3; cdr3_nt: TGCGCCAGCAGCCAAGGGATCGGACAGGGAAGGAACGAGCAGTACTTC; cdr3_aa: CASSQGIGQGRNEQYF
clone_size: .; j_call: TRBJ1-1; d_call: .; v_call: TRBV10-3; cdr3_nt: TGTGCCATCAGTCTACAGGGTTTGAACACTGAAGCTTTCTTT; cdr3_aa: CAISLQGLNTEAFF
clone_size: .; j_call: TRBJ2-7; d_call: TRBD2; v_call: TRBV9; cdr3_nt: TGTGCCAGCAGCGTAGGATCGGGACTAGCGGGATTTTCCTACGAGCAGTACTTC; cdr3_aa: CASSVGSGLAGFSYEQYF
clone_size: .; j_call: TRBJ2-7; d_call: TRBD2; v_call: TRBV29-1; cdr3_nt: TGCAGCGTTGAAATGGGATTGACTAGCGGGAGGTCCCACGAGCAGTACTTC; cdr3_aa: CSVEMGLTSGRSHEQYF
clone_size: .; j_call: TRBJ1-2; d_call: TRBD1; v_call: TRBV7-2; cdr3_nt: TGTGCCAGCAGCTTAGCTTTAGACAGGGGGCGAGGCTACACCTTC; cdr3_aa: CASSLALDRGRGYTF
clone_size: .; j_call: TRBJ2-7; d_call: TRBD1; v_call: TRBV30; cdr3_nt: TGTGCCTGGAGTGGAGGGACAGGGCCCTACGAGCAGTACTTC; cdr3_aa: CAWSGGTGPYEQYF
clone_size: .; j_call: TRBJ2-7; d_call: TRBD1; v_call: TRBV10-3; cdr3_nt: TGTGCCATCAGTGGGGACAGGGGATCCTACGAGCAGTACTTC; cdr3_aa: CAISGDRGSYEQYF
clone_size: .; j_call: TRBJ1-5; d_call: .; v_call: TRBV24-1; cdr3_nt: TGTGCCACCAGTGCGGTCAATCAGCCCCAGCATTTT; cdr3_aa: CATSAVNQPQHF
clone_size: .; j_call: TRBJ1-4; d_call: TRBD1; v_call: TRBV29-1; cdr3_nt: TGCAGCGTTGCAGACAGGGGAGAAAAACTGTTTTTT; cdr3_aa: CSVADRGEKLFF
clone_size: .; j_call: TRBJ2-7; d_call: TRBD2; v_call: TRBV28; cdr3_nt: TGTGCCAGCACCCCCGCATCGGGACTAACGGACGTCTACGAGCAGTACTTC; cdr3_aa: CASTPASGLTDVYEQYF
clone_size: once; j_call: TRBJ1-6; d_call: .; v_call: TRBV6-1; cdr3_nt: TGTGCCAGCAGTGAAGTCGTAGGGAGAAATTCACCCCTCCACTTT; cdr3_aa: CASSEVVGRNSPLHF
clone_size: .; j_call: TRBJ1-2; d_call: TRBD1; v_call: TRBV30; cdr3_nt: TGTGCCTGGAACGAGGACAGGGGTAGTGGCTACACCTTC; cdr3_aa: CAWNEDRGSGYTF
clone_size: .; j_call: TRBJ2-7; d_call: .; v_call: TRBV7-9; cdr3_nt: TGTGCCAGCAGCTTACTAGAACGGTCATACCTTACCTACGAGCAGTACTTC; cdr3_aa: CASSLLERSYLTYEQYF
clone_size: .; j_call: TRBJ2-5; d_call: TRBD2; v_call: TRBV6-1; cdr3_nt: TGTGCCAGCAGTGAACGTTGGTGGGAGGGAGGTCAAGAGACCCAGTACTTC; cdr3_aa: CASSERWWEGGQETQYF
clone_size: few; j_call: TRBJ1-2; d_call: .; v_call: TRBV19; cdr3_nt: TGTGCCAGTAGTATTCATCAGGGCGGGGGCTATGGCTACACCTTC; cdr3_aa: CASSIHQGGGYGYTF
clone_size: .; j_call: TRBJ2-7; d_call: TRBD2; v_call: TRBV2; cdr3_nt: TGTGCCAGCAGTGAAGGGACTAGCGGGAGTATCGAGTACTTC; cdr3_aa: CASSEGTSGSIEYF
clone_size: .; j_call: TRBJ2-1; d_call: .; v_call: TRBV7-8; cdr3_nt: TGTGCCAGCAGCTTAGCAGATCTTTTCTCCGGCGGCAATGAGCAGTTCTTC; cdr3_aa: CASSLADLFSGGNEQFF
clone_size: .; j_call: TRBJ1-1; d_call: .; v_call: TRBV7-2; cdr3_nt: TGTGCCAGCAGCCCCAACTCGCCAGAAGCTTTCTTT; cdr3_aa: CASSPNSPEAFF
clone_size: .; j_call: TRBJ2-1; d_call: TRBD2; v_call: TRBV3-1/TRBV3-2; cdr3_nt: TGTGCCAGCAGCCGTAAAGCCGGGACTAGCGGGAGCTATGAGCAGTTCTTC; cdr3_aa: CASSRKAGTSGSYEQFF
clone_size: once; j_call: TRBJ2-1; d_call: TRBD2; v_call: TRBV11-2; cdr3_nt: TGTGCCAGCAGCTTAGTTTCCGTCGCTAGCGGATACAATGAGCAGTTCTTC; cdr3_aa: CASSLVSVASGYNEQFF
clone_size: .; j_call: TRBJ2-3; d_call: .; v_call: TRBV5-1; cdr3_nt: TGCGCCAGCAGCTTGGTTTCTGATACGCAGTATTTT; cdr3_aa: CASSLVSDTQYF
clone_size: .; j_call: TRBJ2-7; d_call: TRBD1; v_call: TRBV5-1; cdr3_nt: TGCGCCAGCAGCTCAGGGGGAGCGAGCCTAAAGCCGTACTTC; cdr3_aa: CASSSGGASLKPYF
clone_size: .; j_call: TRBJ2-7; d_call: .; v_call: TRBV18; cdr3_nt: TGTGCCAGCTCACCCCCTTCAGGAGGCGGCTTTGGGGAGCAGTACTTC; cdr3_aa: CASSPPSGGGFGEQYF
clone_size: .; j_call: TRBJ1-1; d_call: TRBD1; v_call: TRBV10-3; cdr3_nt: TGTGCCATCAGTCCCACAGGGGATCATGAAGCTTTCTTT; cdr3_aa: CAISPTGDHEAFF
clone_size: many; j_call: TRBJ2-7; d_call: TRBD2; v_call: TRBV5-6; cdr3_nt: TGTGCCAGCAGCTTGTATCGGCGGGAGTCCTACGAGCAGTACTTC; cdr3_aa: CASSLYRRESYEQYF
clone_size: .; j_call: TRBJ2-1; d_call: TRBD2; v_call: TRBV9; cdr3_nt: TGTGCCAGCAGCGTAAGCGGGGGTAATGAGCAGTTCTTC; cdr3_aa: CASSVSGGNEQFF
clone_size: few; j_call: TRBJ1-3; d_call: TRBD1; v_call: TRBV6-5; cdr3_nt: TGTGCCAGCATTAACGACAGGGGGGCTGGAAACACCATATATTTT; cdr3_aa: CASINDRGAGNTIYF
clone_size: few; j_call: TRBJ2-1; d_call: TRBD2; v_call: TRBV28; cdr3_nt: TGTGCCAGCAGTTCCTTGGGACCGGGACTAGCGGGATCTGGGGAGCAGTTCTTC; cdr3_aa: CASSSLGPGLAGSGEQFF
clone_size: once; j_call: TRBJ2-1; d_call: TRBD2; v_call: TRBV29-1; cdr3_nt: TGCAGCGTTGTTCTGGCGGGAGGGCCAGGTGAGCAGTTCTTC; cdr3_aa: CSVVLAGGPGEQFF
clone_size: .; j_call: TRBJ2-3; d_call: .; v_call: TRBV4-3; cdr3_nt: TGCGCCAGCAGCCAGGATTTCCGATTCACAGAGAGGCAGTATTTT; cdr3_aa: CASSQDFRFTERQYF
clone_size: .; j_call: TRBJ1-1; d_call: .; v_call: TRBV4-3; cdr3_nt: TGCGCCAGCAGCCAAGAGTCCAGGGGCCTGGACGCTGAAGCTTTCTTT; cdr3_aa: CASSQESRGLDAEAFF
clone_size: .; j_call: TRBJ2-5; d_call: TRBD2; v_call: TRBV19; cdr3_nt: TGTGCCAGTAGTATAGGGGGGGGAAGGGTCAGAGAGACCCAGTACTTC; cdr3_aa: CASSIGGGRVRETQYF
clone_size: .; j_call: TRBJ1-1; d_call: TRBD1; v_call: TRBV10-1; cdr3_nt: TGCGCCAGCAGTGAGACAGGGGTTGAAGCTTTCTTT; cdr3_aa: CASSETGVEAFF
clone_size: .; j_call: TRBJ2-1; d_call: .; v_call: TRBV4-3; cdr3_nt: TGCGCCAGCAGCCAAGATTTCGGTACTTACAATGAGCAGTTCTTC; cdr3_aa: CASSQDFGTYNEQFF
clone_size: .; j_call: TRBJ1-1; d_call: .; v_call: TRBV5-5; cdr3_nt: TGTGCCAGCAGATACCCCGGCGGGGCTGAAGCTTTCTTT; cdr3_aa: CASRYPGGAEAFF
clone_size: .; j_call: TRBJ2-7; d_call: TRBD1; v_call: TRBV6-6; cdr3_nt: TGTGCCAGCAGTTACTCGGAACGACAGGGGGCAGGCGAGCAGTACTTC; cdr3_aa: CASSYSERQGAGEQYF
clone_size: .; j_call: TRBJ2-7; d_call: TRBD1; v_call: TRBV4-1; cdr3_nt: TGCGCCAGCAGCCACAAACAGGGGGAAATCTCCTACGAGCAGTACTTC; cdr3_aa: CASSHKQGEISYEQYF
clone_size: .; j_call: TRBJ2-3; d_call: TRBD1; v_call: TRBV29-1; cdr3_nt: TGCAGCGGAGGCCGGACAGGGAGCACAGATACGCAGTATTTT; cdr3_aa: CSGGRTGSTDTQYF
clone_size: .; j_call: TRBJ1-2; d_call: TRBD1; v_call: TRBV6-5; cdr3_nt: TGTGCCAGCAGTTATAACCCGGGACAGGGAATAGATGGCTACACCTTC; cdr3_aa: CASSYNPGQGIDGYTF
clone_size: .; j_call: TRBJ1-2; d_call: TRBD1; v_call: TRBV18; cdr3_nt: TGTGCCAGCTCACCTTCCGACAGGGCCTATGGCTACACCTTC; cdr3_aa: CASSPSDRAYGYTF
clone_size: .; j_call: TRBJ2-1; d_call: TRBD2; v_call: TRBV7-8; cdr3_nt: TGTGCCAGCAGCTTAGGAGAGGGACTAGCGCGCTACAATGAGCAGTTCTTC; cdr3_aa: CASSLGEGLARYNEQFF
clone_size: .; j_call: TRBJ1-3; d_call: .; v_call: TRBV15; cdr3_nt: TGTGCCACCAGCAGAGATCGACAGCCTGGAAACACCATATATTTT; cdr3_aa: CATSRDRQPGNTIYF